This T cell receptor beta chain is from a study of shared clonotypes between healthy human individuals. Overall study findings and caveats: Naive subsets generally had larger estimated richness than memory subsets.

CDR1 is MNHEY, CDR2 SMNVEV, per germline (reference sequence). The CDR3 sequence is 15 residues long. V was trimmed by 2 bases and J by 3 bases, leaving 11 bases between them. The naive CD8 fraction comprised CD45RO-negative cells positively selected for CCR7 and excluded terminally differentiated effector memory CD45RA+ cells. Regarding this clone: Its specificity is unknown.

Sorted-subset replicate PCRs used roughly 210 ng of genomic DNA. This amount corresponded to approximately 30,000 T cell genomes. TCRdb keeps only in-frame clones here, not all; method: immunoSEQ multiplex PCR. The profile covers millions of clones, with approximately 94% appearing a single time and roughly 1.8% taken by the ten largest. Sequencing was done on a sample of naive CD8+ T cells from PBMCs. The receptor's source is a man aged 18-30 years in good health. Some clones in this sample may be carry-over from other donors' samples. V usage is TRBV27 and J usage is TRBJ2-1; no reliable D call. The CDR3 coding sequence is TGTGCCAGCAGTTTAAAGGGTCTTGTCTACAATGAGCAGTTCTTC. The encoded protein is CASSLKGLVYNEQFF.